This TCR beta chain emerged from a study of Graves' ophthalmopathy and Graves' hyperthyroidism. J lost 4 bases, V lost 0 bases, and 8 bases had no gene match. Germline CDR1 and CDR2: LGHNT and FRNRAP. The CDR3 has 16 amino acids. Amplification targeted the TCR beta CDR3 regions, with RNA transcripts as the source material. HTBI-primed RT-PCR formed the first round, and a multiplex PCR formed the second. TCRdb re-called the multiplex PCR reads with MiXCR, one entry per CDR3 protein. The sample has 340,000 or so distinct CDR3 sequences, about a sixth seen once. This clonotype was detected many times. Its specificity is not known. Findings and caveats of the study: For predicting ophthalmopathy progression, the model had roughly 70% sensitivity and approximately 77% specificity. The authors also found most expanded thyroid clonotypes above 0.001 frequency in blood. Researchers report that a 13-signature model separated ophthalmopathy from stable hyperthyroidism, posting 87.88% sensitivity and roughly 80% specificity.

This rearrangement joins TRBV12-5 to TRBJ2-5; TRBD2 agrees at 7 bases. This sequence was found in an adult man with Graves' ophthalmopathy. The sequencing sample was made of peripheral blood. In nucleotides, the CDR3 is TGTGCTAGTGGTTTGGTAATTCGTGGGAGGGTAGAGACCCAGTACTTC. Its translation: CASGLVIRGRVETQYF.